This TCR beta chain was retrieved from a study of T cell repertoires in cytomegalovirus infection. Overall study: HLA-B-restricted CMV epitopes that are well studied, plus recently identified HLA-C-restricted ones, were used by the study. Public TCR beta signature analysis indicated the presence of both CMV infection and matching HLA type.

Via MiXCR, TCRdb re-called the reads, giving one row per CDR3 protein. The sample has around 120,000 distinct CDR3 sequences; 42% are singletons. Notes on the study in general: The ex vivo response showed dominance by HLA-C-restricted CMV-specific TCR beta clonotypes. Summed public TCR beta family frequency identified CMV carriers bearing the relevant HLA.

Comment on this clonotype: Its antigen is currently unknown.

The CDR3 extends over 14 amino acids. V was clipped by 3 bases and J by 4 bases, with 13 bases between them. The rearrangement uses TRBV12-3 or TRBV12-4 and TRBJ2-7, with a possible D match to TRBD1 (5 bases). Source: CD8+ T cells from cultured PBMCs, taken from culture after CMV antigen stimulation. This receptor was obtained from a human donor in good health (CMV status not recorded). Some clones in this sample may be carry-over from other donors' samples. This CDR3 reads CASSFGGQGYEQYF. As DNA, the CDR3 is TGTGCCAGCAGTTTCGGTGGCCAGGGTTACGAGCAGTACTTC.